This TCR beta chain was sequenced during a study of response to subunit inactivated influenza vaccine. Study results and caveats: It was the authors' suggestion that each seasonal influenza vaccination recruits few new T cells.

Germline CDR1 is ENHRY and CDR2 is SYGVKD. The CDR3 totals 13 residues. J lost 6 bases, V lost 4 bases, and 6 bases had no gene match. The table lists this clonotype with many counts. The target antigen is unknown. TCRdb re-called the RT-PCR reads with MiXCR, one entry per CDR3 protein. The sample comprises 650,000 to 850,000 distinct CDR3 sequences, about 14% of which are singletons, and less than 9% rests with the top ten. This receptor was taken from a man aged 50 to 59 who received an inactivated influenza vaccine. This rearrangement joins TRBV10-3 to TRBJ2-7; 7 bases agree with TRBD1. This specimen was PBMCs from blood, taken around 15 days before vaccination. CDR3 region: CAISGQGISEQYF. The CDR3 DNA follows: TGTGCCATCAGTGGACAGGGTATCTCCGAGCAGTACTTC.